One and the same sample provided the 30 T cell receptor beta chains below, sequenced in a study of blood T cell repertoires in COVID-19. The table came from immunoSEQ multiplex PCR; TCRdb's copy has only in-frame clones and leaves some out. The repertoire holds under 200,000 clones, with 86% as singletons. Sample: peripheral blood. These receptor sequences come from a man between 45 and 60 years old with active or convalescent COVID-19.

With respect to this clone: The same CDR3 can be traced to other DNA sequences in this sample. V gene TRBV5-1 combines with J gene TRBJ2-5; TRBD1 might be the D (5 bases). The CDR3 length is 15 residues. The V gene lost 0 bases and the J gene lost 5 bases, with 14 bases spanning the gap. Germline V CDR1 and CDR2: SGHRS, YFSETQ. CDR3 sequence (DNA): TGCGCCAGCAGCTTGGCCGGTGGGGCGAGGGAGACCCAGTACTTC. Protein: CASSLAGGARETQYF.

V and J are TRBV9 and TRBJ1-6; 8 bases align to TRBD1. CDR3 length: 16 amino acids. Germline lookup yields CDR1 SGDLS and CDR2 YYNGEE. The junction had 11 bases not matched to a gene; V was cut back by 1 base and J by 11 bases. The CDR3 protein is CASSVFPGQGVAPLHF. The CDR3 bases are TGTGCCAGCAGCGTATTCCCCGGACAGGGTGTTGCACCCCTCCACTTT.

Points on this clone: The identical CDR3 is also encoded by other nucleotide sequences in the sample. Written as DNA, the CDR3 is TGTGCCAGTAGTCTCTCCACAGATACGCAGTATTTT. It yields the protein CASSLSTDTQYF. The V gene is TRBV19, the J gene TRBJ2-3; D unclear. Germline lookup yields CDR1 LNHDA and CDR2 SQIVND (reference sequence). CDR3 size: 12 residues. V was shortened by 5 bases and J by 2 bases, with 5 bases between the two germline ends.

The rearrangement uses TRBV5-6 and TRBJ1-1; D gene uncertain. V gave up 3 bases and J gave up 5 bases, with 11 bases separating them. The CDR3 consists of 13 residues. Looked up from germline, CDR1 is SGHDT and CDR2 is YYEEEE. CDR3: CASSSLGRTEAFF. For the CDR3, the DNA is TGTGCCAGCAGCTCTCTTGGGAGGACTGAAGCTTTCTTT.

The rearrangement links TRBV5-6 to TRBJ2-7, with D perhaps matching TRBD1 (5 bases). This CDR3 spans 15 amino acids. The V gene lost 0 bases and the J gene lost 3 bases, with 13 bases spanning the gap. CDR1 is SGHDT, CDR2 YYEEEE, per germline. CDR3 nucleotides: TGTGCCAGCAGCTTGGACAGGTTACAACTCTACGAGCAGTACTTC. Amino acid sequence: CASSLDRLQLYEQYF.

This clone has only a few counts. The V gene is TRBV25-1, the J gene TRBJ2-2; 9 bases match TRBD2. The CDR3 spans 18 residues. Trimming cost V 3 bases and J 4 bases; bases outside gene matches: 12. Germline loops: CDR1 MGHDK, CDR2 SYGVNS. In DNA form, the CDR3 reads TGTGCCAGCAGTGATCGCCCGCTAGCGGGAAGTTTCACCGGGGAGCTGTTTTTT. Translating it yields CASSDRPLAGSFTGELFF. The complete variable domain, with remaining parts taken from reference TRBV25-1 and TRBJ2-2, reads EADIYQTPRYLVIGTGKKITLECSQTMGHDKMYWYQQDPGMELHLIHYSYGVNSTEKGDLSSESTVSRIRTEHFPLTLESARPSHTSQYLCASSDRPLAGSFTGELFFGEGSRLTVL.

The chain has TRBV7-2 and TRBJ2-1, with D uncertain. V gave up 0 bases and J gave up 0 bases, with 12 bases separating them. The CDR3 is made up of 17 amino acids. The germline CDR1 and CDR2 sequences are SGHTA and FQGNSA. As DNA, the CDR3 is TGTGCCAGCAGCTTAGCAAGTCTCAGAAGCTCCTACAATGAGCAGTTCTTC. It translates to CASSLASLRSSYNEQFF.

This chain uses TRBV30 with TRBJ1-2; 9 positions match TRBD1. V dropped 0 bases and J dropped 7; count of bases not matched to a gene: 12. The germline gives CDR1 GTSNPN, CDR2 SVGIG (reference sequence). This CDR3 comprises 16 residues. This chain's CDR3 is CAWSVTGRGTGSGYTF. DNA of the CDR3: TGTGCCTGGAGTGTTACAGGACGGGGGACAGGGTCTGGCTACACCTTC.

This sequence joins TRBV7-3 and TRBJ2-5; D ambiguous. The germline CDR1 and CDR2 sequences are SGHTA and FQGTGA. Trimming stripped 2 bases from V and 5 bases from J, with 9 bases between. This CDR3 comprises 13 residues. CDR3 in amino acids: CASSLSPLETQYF. The CDR3 DNA sequence: TGTGCCAGCAGCTTATCCCCCCTCGAGACCCAGTACTTC.

The chain combines TRBV3-1 (or the pseudogene TRBV3-2) with TRBJ1-3; tentative D call: TRBD1 (6 bases). Trimming took 5 bases from V and 4 from J, leaving 12 bases between them. The CDR3 spans 14 residues. CDR1 and CDR2 from the germline V gene are LGHDT and YNNKEL (reference sequence). The CDR3 sequence: CASSYSGTGNTIYF. CDR3 nucleotides: TGTGCCAGCAGCTACTCCGGGACAGGAAACACCATATATTTT.

V and J are TRBV9 and TRBJ2-7; 10 bases match TRBD1. This CDR3 contains 15 residues. V lost 2 bases to trimming and J lost 7 bases; unmatched junction nucleotides: 9. From germline, CDR1 is SGDLS and CDR2 YYNGEE. CDR3: CASSVSGTGVGEQYF. In DNA, the CDR3 is TGTGCCAGCAGCGTCTCCGGGACAGGGGTTGGTGAGCAGTACTTC.

The V and J genes are TRBV29-1 and TRBJ1-1, with 7 bases that match TRBD1. J gave up 6 bases and V 3 bases, and 4 bases lay outside the gene matches. CDR1 is SQVTM and CDR2 is ANQGSEA in the germline V gene. CDR3 size: 12 residues. The CDR3 DNA reads TGCAGCGTTGAGAGGGACAGAGCTGAAGCTTTCTTT. It codes for CSVERDRAEAFF. The complete variable domain, with remaining parts taken from reference TRBV29-1 and TRBJ1-1, reads SAVISQKPSRDICQRGTSLTIQCQVDSQVTMMFWYRQQPGQSLTLIATANQGSEATYESGFVIDKFPISRPNLTFSTLTVSNMSPEDSSIYLCSVERDRAEAFFGQGTRLTVV.

V is TRBV28 and J is TRBJ1-3; D possibly corresponds to TRBD1 (5 bases). Trimming shortened V by 7 bases and J by 0 bases, and 16 bases separated the two germline ends. The CDR3 contains 16 residues. Germline assignment: CDR1 MDHEN and CDR2 SYDVKM. Here the CDR3 reads CASTPGLFSSGNTIYF. The CDR3 DNA is TGTGCCAGCACCCCGGGACTCTTTAGCTCTGGAAACACCATATATTTT.

This clone was seen once. This chain joins TRBV7-2 and TRBJ2-7; tentatively, D is TRBD2 (5 bases). V was pared by 4 bases and J by 6 bases, with 16 bases between. The CDR3 contains 14 residues. The germline V gene has CDR1 SGHTA and CDR2 FQGNSA. The CDR3 sequence is CASSSLAGLGEQYF. For the CDR3, the DNA is TGTGCCAGCAGCTCCCTCGCGGGTCTGGGCGAGCAGTACTTC.

V and J are TRBV5-1 and TRBJ2-2; 7 bases agree with TRBD1. CDR1 SGHRS and CDR2 YFSETQ come from the germline V gene. V lost 4 bases, J lost 7 bases, and 4 bases stayed unmatched. This CDR3 spans 13 amino acids. The CDR3 loop reads CASSQTGNGELFF. The CDR3 DNA reads TGCGCCAGCAGCCAGACAGGGAACGGGGAGCTGTTTTTT.

The chain joins TRBV3-1 (or the pseudogene TRBV3-2) to TRBJ2-2; 12 bases fit TRBD2. V trimming: 3 bases; J trimming: 1 base; junction bases outside the gene matches: 9. Per the germline V gene, CDR1 is LGHDT and CDR2 is YNNKEL (reference sequence). The CDR3 length is 19 residues. The CDR3: CASSHGLAGIPGNTGELFF. The CDR3 bases are TGTGCCAGCAGCCATGGACTAGCGGGGATCCCTGGGAACACCGGGGAGCTGTTTTTT.

The V gene is TRBV6-6, the J gene TRBJ2-5, with 8 bases identical to TRBD1. Germline CDR1 reads MNHNY; CDR2 reads SVGAGI (reference sequence). The CDR3 runs 14 residues. The junction had 3 bases not matched to a gene; V was cut back by 6 bases and J by 0 bases. The CDR3, as DNA: TGTGCCAGCAGCCAACAGGGGGACCAAGAGACCCAGTACTTC. Protein: CASSQQGDQETQYF.

The V call is TRBV6-6, the J call TRBJ1-6; 9 bases fit TRBD1. This CDR3 region has 15 residues. Trimming removed 5 bases from V and 6 bases from J; junction bases left unmatched: 5. Per the germline V gene, CDR1 is MNHNY and CDR2 is SVGAGI (reference sequence). The CDR3 protein is CASSTPGQGNSPLHF. DNA of the CDR3: TGTGCCAGCAGTACTCCGGGACAGGGTAATTCACCCCTCCACTTT.

V gene TRBV11-3 combines with J gene TRBJ1-5; D is undetermined. V lost 4 bases to trimming and J lost 4 bases, with 23 bases between them. The V gene's germline CDR1 is SGHNT and CDR2 YENEEA. CDR3 size: 18 residues. The CDR3 loop reads CASSSETLREPVNQPQHF. As DNA, the CDR3 is TGTGCCAGCAGCTCAGAGACCCTCCGGGAACCGGTAAATCAGCCCCAGCATTTT.

The rearrangement links TRBV7-8 to TRBJ1-1; maybe TRBD1 (6 bases). Looked up from germline, CDR1 is SGHVS and CDR2 is FQNEAQ. The V gene lost 4 bases and the J gene lost 1 base, with 10 bases spanning the gap. This CDR3 contains 14 residues. The CDR3 bases are TGTGCCAGCAGCTCGTCAGGGGAGAACACTGAAGCTTTCTTT. It yields the protein CASSSSGENTEAFF. Drawing the rest from reference TRBV7-8 and TRBJ1-1, the complete variable domain is GAGVSQSPRYKVAKRGQDVALRCDPISGHVSLFWYQQALGQGPEFLTYFQNEAQLDKSGLPSDRFFAERPEGSVSTLKIQRTQQEDSAVYLCASSSSGENTEAFFGQGTRLTVV.

This chain uses TRBV6-5 with TRBJ1-2; 7 nucleotides align to TRBD1. Germline lookup yields CDR1 MNHEY and CDR2 SVGAGI. This CDR3 contains 14 residues. V lost 11 bases to trimming and J lost 6 bases; unmatched junction nucleotides: 15. CDR3 sequence reads: CAASSYTGDDGYTF. CDR3 coding DNA: TGTGCCGCCAGCAGTTACACAGGGGATGATGGCTACACCTTC.

Of note for this clone: Other DNA sequences in the sample encode the same CDR3. J is TRBJ2-3 and V is TRBV5-1; 9 nucleotides agree with TRBD1. The V and J ends lost 0 bases and 4 bases, in that order; junction bases with no gene match: 0. There are 14 residues in the CDR3. From germline, CDR1 is SGHRS and CDR2 YFSETQ. The CDR3 DNA is TGCGCCAGCAGCTTGGGACAGGGGGCAGATACGCAGTATTTT. The encoded protein is CASSLGQGADTQYF. The full variable domain, in which reference TRBV5-1 and TRBJ2-3 provide the parts outside the CDR3, is KAGVTQTPRYLIKTRGQQVTLSCSPISGHRSVSWYQQTPGQGLQFLFEYFSETQRNKGNFPGRFSGRQFSNSRSEMNVSTLELGDSALYLCASSLGQGADTQYFGPGTRLTVL.

The J gene is TRBJ1-2, the V gene TRBV12-3 or TRBV12-4; D gene uncertain. Trimming took off 1 base at V and 8 bases at J, with 5 bases between the two ends. The CDR3 sequence is 11 residues long. CDR3 bases: TGTGCCAGCAGTTTAGACACGGGCTACACCTTC. It encodes CASSLDTGYTF.

CDR3 loop: CASRHIQGFNGYTF. The CDR3 bases are TGTGCCAGCAGGCATATACAGGGTTTTAATGGCTACACCTTC. The chain carries TRBV28 and TRBJ1-2; a possible D gene is TRBD1 (6 bases). The CDR3 has 14 residues. V was cut by 6 bases and J by 6 bases, with 17 bases left in between. Germline-derived CDR1 and CDR2 are MDHEN and SYDVKM.

The chain links TRBV6-5 to TRBJ1-1; D is unresolved. This CDR3 is 14 amino acids long. In germline, CDR1 is MNHEY, CDR2 SVGAGI. V was shortened by 5 bases and J by 1 base, with 11 bases between the two germline ends. CDR3: CASSRGPKNTEAFF. The DNA of the CDR3 is TGTGCCAGCAGTCGCGGGCCGAAGAACACTGAAGCTTTCTTT.

The chain combines TRBV5-1 with TRBJ2-7; 10 bases line up with TRBD1. CDR1 is SGHRS, CDR2 YFSETQ, per germline. V was pared by 4 bases and J by 5 bases, with 6 bases of the junction left unmatched. The CDR3 loop spans 14 amino acids. The CDR3, as DNA: TGCGCCAGCAGCCAAGGGGACAGGGGCAACGAGCAGTACTTC. As protein: CASSQGDRGNEQYF.

This clone showed up just once. CDR3 DNA: TGTGCCAGCAGTTACCTGGACAGCACTAATGAAAAACTGTTTTTT. This sequence encodes CASSYLDSTNEKLFF. The chain uses TRBV6-6 and TRBJ1-4; D perhaps matches TRBD1 (6 bases). Germline lookup yields CDR1 MNHNY and CDR2 SVGAGI (reference sequence). CDR3 length: 15 residues. The V and J ends lost 2 bases and 2 bases respectively, with 9 bases between them.

The CDR3 coding sequence is TGTGCCACCAGCGGGGGACTAGCGGGGGGGCTGGATACGCAGTATTTT. Its translation: CATSGGLAGGLDTQYF. The J gene is TRBJ2-3, the V gene TRBV15; 16 bases match TRBD2. After removal of 5 bases from V and 6 bases from J, the junction contained 5 bases not matched to a gene. The CDR3 covers 16 residues. Germline values: CDR1 LNHNV, CDR2 YYDKDF (reference sequence).

This chain uses TRBV6-2 or TRBV6-3 with TRBJ2-3; D gene uncertain. Trimming took off 2 bases at V and 2 bases at J, with 8 bases between the two ends. Germline V gene lookup returns CDR1 MNHEY and CDR2 SVGEGT. The CDR3 spans 14 residues. This chain's CDR3 is CASSYLTVTDTQYF. As DNA, the CDR3 is TGTGCCAGCAGTTACCTGACTGTCACAGATACGCAGTATTTT.

J is TRBJ1-2 and V is TRBV9; maybe TRBD1 (6 bases). V was shortened by 2 bases and J by 4 bases, with 12 bases between the two germline ends. The germline V gene has CDR1 SGDLS and CDR2 YYNGEE. This CDR3 has 14 residues. CDR3 DNA: TGTGCCAGCAGCGTTGTGGGGGCAGGCTATGGCTACACCTTC. The encoded protein is CASSVVGAGYGYTF.